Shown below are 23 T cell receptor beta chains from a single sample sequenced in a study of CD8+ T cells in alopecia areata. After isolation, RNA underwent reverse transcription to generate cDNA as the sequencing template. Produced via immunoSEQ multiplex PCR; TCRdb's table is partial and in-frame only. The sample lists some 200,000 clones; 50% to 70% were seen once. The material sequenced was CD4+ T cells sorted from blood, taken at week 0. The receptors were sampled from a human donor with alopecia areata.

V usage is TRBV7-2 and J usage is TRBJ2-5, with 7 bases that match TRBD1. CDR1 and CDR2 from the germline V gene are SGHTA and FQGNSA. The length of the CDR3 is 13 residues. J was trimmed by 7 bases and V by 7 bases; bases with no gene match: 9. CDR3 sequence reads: CASTRDRVGTQYF. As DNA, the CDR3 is TGTGCCAGCACCCGCGACAGGGTGGGGACCCAGTACTTC.

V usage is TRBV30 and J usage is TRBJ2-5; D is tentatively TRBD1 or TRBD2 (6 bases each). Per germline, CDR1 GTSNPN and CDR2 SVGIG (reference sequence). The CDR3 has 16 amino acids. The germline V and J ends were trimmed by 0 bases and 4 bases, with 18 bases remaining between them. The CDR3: CAWSVGIRGRIETQYF. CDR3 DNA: TGTGCCTGGAGTGTAGGAATTCGGGGGCGCATAGAGACCCAGTACTTC.

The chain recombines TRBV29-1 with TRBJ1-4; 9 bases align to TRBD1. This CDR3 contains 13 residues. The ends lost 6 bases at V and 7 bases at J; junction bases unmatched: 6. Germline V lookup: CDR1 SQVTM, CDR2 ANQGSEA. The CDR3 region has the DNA TGCAGCGTCAGGACAGGGGCCGGTGAAAAACTGTTTTTT. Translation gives CSVRTGAGEKLFF.

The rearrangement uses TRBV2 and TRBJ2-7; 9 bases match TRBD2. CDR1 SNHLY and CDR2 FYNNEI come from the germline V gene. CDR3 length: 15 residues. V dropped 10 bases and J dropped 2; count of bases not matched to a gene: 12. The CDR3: CANQPNSGGAYEQYF. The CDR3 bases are TGTGCCAACCAACCTAATAGCGGGGGTGCCTACGAGCAGTACTTC.

The CDR3 sequence is CASSSGLAGTLYF. The CDR3 DNA sequence: TGTGCCAGCAGTTCGGGACTAGCGGGGACACTGTACTTC. The chain is built from TRBV27 and TRBJ2-5; 13 nucleotides match TRBD2. This CDR3 comprises 13 residues. Trimming took 4 bases from V and 13 from J; bases not matched to a gene: 6. CDR1 and CDR2 (germline): MNHEY, SMNVEV (reference sequence).

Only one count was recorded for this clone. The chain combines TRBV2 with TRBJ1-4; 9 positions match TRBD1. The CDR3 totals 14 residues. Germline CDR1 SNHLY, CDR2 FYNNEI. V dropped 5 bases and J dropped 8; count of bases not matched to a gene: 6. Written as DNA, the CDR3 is TGTGCCAGCAGTCTCACAGGGGGCTGGGAAAAACTGTTTTTT. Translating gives CASSLTGGWEKLFF. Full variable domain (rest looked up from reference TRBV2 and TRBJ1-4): EPEVTQTPSHQVTQMGQEVILRCVPISNHLYFYWYRQILGQKVEFLVSFYNNEISEKSEIFDDQFSVERPDGSNFTLKIRSTKLEDSAMYFCASSLTGGWEKLFFGSGTQLSVL.

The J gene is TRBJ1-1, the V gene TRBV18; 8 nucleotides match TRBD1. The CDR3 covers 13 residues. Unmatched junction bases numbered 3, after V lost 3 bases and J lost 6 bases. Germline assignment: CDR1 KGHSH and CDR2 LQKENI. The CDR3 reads CASSPKQGAEAFF. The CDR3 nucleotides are TGTGCCAGCTCACCTAAACAGGGGGCTGAAGCTTTCTTT.

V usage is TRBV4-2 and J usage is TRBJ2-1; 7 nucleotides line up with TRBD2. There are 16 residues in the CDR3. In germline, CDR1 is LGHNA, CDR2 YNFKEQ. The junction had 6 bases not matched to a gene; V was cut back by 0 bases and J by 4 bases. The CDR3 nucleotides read TGTGCCAGCAGCCAAGAAGTTAGCGGGCCATACAATGAGCAGTTCTTC. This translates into CASSQEVSGPYNEQFF.

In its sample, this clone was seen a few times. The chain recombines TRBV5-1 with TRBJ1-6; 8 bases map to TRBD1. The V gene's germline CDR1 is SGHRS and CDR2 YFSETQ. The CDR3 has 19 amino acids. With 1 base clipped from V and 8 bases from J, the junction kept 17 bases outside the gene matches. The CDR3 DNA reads TGCGCCAGCAGCTTGTCCCCCCGCTCGGGAGCAGGGGGCGATTCACCCCTCCACTTT. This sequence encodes CASSLSPRSGAGGDSPLHF.

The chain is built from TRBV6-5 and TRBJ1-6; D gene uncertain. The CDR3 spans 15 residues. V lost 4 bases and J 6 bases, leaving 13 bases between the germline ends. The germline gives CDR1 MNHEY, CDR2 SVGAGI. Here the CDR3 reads CASSLDFGSNSPLHF. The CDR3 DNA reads TGTGCCAGCAGTTTGGATTTTGGGAGTAATTCACCCCTCCACTTT.

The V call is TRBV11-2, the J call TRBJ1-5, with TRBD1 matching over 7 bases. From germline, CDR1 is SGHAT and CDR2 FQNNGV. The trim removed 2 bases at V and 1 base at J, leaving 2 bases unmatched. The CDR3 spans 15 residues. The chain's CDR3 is CASSLQTGSNQPQHF. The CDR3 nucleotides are TGTGCCAGCAGCTTACAGACAGGGAGCAATCAGCCCCAGCATTTT.

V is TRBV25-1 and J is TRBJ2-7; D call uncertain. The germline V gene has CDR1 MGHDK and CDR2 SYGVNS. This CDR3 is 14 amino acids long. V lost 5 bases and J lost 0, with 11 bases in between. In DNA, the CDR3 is TGTGCCAGCAGTAATACAGAAAGCTCCTACGAGCAGTACTTC. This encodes CASSNTESSYEQYF.

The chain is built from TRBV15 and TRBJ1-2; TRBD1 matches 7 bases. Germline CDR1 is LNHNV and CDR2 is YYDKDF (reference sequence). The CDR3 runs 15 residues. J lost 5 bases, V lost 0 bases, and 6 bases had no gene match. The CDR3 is CATSREGTVRYGYTF. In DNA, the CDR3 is TGTGCCACCAGCAGAGAAGGGACAGTGCGGTATGGCTACACCTTC.

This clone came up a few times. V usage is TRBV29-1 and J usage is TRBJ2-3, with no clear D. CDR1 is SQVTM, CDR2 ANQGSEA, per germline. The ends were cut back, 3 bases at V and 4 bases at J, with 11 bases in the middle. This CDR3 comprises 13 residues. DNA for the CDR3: TGCAGCGTTGAGATGGGGTCGGCAGATACGCAGTATTTT. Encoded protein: CSVEMGSADTQYF.

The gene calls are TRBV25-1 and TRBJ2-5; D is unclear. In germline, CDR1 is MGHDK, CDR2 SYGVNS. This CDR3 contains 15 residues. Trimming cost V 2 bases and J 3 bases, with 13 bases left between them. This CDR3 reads CASSENRYWEETQYF. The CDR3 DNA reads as TGTGCCAGCAGTGAAAACCGTTACTGGGAAGAGACCCAGTACTTC.

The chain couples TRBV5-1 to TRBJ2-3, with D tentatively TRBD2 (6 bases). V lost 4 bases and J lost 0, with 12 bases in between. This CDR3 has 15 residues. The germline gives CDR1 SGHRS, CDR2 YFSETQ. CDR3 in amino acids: CASSSTGTSTDTQYF. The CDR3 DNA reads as TGCGCCAGCAGCAGTACCGGGACTAGCACAGATACGCAGTATTTT.

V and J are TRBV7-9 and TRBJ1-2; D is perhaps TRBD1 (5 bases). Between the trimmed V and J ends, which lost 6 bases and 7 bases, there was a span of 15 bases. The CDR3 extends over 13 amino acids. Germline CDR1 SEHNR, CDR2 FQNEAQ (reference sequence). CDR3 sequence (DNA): TGTGCCAGCAGACCAACAGGTCCTGGTGGCTACACCTTC. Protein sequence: CASRPTGPGGYTF. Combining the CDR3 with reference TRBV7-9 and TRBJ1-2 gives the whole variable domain DTGVSQNPRHKITKRGQNVTFRCDPISEHNRLYWYRQTLGQGPEFLTYFQNEAQLEKSRLLSDRFSAERPKGSFSTLEIQRTEQGDSAMYLCASRPTGPGGYTFGSGTRLTVV.

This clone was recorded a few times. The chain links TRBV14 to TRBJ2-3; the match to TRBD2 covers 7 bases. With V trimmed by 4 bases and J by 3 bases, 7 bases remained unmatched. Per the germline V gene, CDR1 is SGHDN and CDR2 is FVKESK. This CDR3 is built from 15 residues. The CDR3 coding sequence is TGTGCCAGCAGCCTTCGAAGCGGGACGACAGATACGCAGTATTTT. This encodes CASSLRSGTTDTQYF. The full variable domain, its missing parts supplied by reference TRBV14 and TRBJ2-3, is EAGVTQFPSHSVIEKGQTVTLRCDPISGHDNLYWYRRVMGKEIKFLLHFVKESKQDESGMPNNRFLAERTGGTYSTLKVQPAELEDSGVYFCASSLRSGTTDTQYFGPGTRLTVL.

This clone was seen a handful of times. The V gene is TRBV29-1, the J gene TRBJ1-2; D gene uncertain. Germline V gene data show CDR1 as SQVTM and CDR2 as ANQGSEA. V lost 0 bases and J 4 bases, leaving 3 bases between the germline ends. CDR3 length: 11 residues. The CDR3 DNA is TGCAGCGTTGAAGAAAGCTATGGCTACACCTTC. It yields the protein CSVEESYGYTF. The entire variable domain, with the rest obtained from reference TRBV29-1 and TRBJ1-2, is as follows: SAVISQKPSRDICQRGTSLTIQCQVDSQVTMMFWYRQQPGQSLTLIATANQGSEATYESGFVIDKFPISRPNLTFSTLTVSNMSPEDSSIYLCSVEESYGYTFGSGTRLTVV.

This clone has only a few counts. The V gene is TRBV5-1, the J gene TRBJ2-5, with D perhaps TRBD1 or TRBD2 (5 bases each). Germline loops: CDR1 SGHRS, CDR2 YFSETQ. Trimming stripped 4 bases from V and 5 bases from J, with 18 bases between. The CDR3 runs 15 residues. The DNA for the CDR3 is TGCGCCAGCAGCCTAAATGTCGGGGCCGCGGAGACCCAGTACTTC. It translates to CASSLNVGAAETQYF. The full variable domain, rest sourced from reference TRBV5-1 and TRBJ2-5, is KAGVTQTPRYLIKTRGQQVTLSCSPISGHRSVSWYQQTPGQGLQFLFEYFSETQRNKGNFPGRFSGRQFSNSRSEMNVSTLELGDSALYLCASSLNVGAAETQYFGPGTRLLVL.

The CDR3 region is CASSKEARSRGAYEQYF. The CDR3 nucleotides are TGTGCCAGCAGCAAAGAAGCGAGGTCGCGGGGGGCCTACGAGCAGTACTTC. This chain uses TRBV21-1 with TRBJ2-7; the table gives TRBD2 as D, unverified against the DNA. TRBV21-1 is a known pseudogene. The CDR3 covers 17 residues.

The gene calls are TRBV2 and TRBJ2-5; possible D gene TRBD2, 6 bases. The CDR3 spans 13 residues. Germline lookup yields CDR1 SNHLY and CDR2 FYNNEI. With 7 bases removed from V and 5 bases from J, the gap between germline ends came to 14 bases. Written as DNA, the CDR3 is TGTGCCAGCAAAGATGTGGGAGGCGAGACCCAGTACTTC. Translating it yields CASKDVGGETQYF.

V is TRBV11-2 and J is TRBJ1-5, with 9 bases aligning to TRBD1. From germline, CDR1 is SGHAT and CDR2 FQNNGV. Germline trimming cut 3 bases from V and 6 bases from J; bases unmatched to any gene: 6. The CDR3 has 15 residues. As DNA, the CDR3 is TGTGCCAGCAGCTTCACAGGGGGCGACGGTCAGCCCCAGCATTTT. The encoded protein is CASSFTGGDGQPQHF.